This is a list of T cell receptor beta chains from one sample in a study of Ad26.COV2.S vaccination and SARS-CoV-2 variants. Method: immunoSEQ multiplex PCR; TCRdb's copy keeps in-frame clones and lacks some. This sample has some 420,000 clones; approximately 87% occur once, and the top ten carry approximately 4%. The sample here was peripheral blood, taken in a trial of Ad26.COV2.S vaccine versus placebo. The origin of the receptors is a person between 18 and 65 years old who received the Ad26.COV2.S COVID-19 vaccine or a placebo. CDR3s include the opening cysteine and the closing phenylalanine or tryptophan. Fields, in order: V gene, CDR3 length, CDR3 protein.

TRBV18	15	CASSPQGGSKNIQYF
TRBV9	14	CASSVRGTAFGYTF
TRBV4-2	14	CASSSRAGEETQYF
TRBV5-1	15	CASSVGAGDTYEQYF
TRBV28	18	CASSGALAGGMGTDTQYF
TRBV6-2/TRBV6-3	16	CASSYEADSMNTEAFF
TRBV29-1	16	CSVEDLRDRGLYEQYF
TRBV5-1	14	CASSKGTGDYEQYF
TRBV25-1	17	CASSGIRGQGKNNEQFF
TRBV27	16	CASRPGSDATNEKLFF
TRBV10-2	14	CASSEGTTAYGYTF
TRBV4-1	15	CASSQGAGRDYGYTF
TRBV4-2	14	CASSQDQDNYGYTF
TRBV5-1	15	CASSNSGGLTGELFF
TRBV6-5	13	CASPRGWNSPLHF
TRBV29-1	14	CSVEDGYSGNTIYF
TRBV4-1	17	CASSQDGLAGVTDTQYF
TRBV3-1/TRBV3-2	16	CASSPPGQEANYGYTF
TRBV18	15	CASSPVERTKNIQYF
TRBV9	17	CASSVEASGGSYNEQFF
TRBV5-1	15	CASRSGTGSYNEQFF
TRBV5-6	15	CASSSPDAMNTEAFF
TRBV5-1	16	CASSLTSPRVGDTQYF
TRBV19	16	CASSIAEAGAQETQYF
TRBV7-3	11	CASSFGGQQFF
TRBV2	19	CASSDPGTSGGSSYNEQFF
TRBV3-1/TRBV3-2	17	CASSPRRGGAVAGELFF
TRBV14	15	CASSQPYPRDYGYTF
TRBV6-2/TRBV6-3	16	CASSYSVNRGADTQYF
TRBV21-1	18	CASSGGKASLYSNQPQHF
TRBV7-9	12	CASSSANYEQYF
TRBV6-2/TRBV6-3	15	CASSPLGQGTDTQYF
TRBV28	16	CASSFARGGAKNIQYF
TRBV5-1	15	CASSFSGGQAYEQYF
TRBV19	13	CASSPRQPRELFF
TRBV20-1	12	CSASSTGSEQFF
TRBV30	12	CAWSVEPGALHF
TRBV7-2	11	CASSLPGQQFF
TRBV9	12	CASSVTGDGYTF
TRBV2	16	CASSPHRGPRRDEQFF
TRBV9	13	CASSVGTVNEQFF
TRBV4-1	12	CASSPGGNTIYF
TRBV19	17	CASSMAPGTGFTGELFF
TRBV7-3	14	CASSYKKNTGELFF
TRBV5-4	15	CASSLAGRGRETQYF
TRBV4-3	17	CASSQDHLASGANVLTF
TRBV5-4	17	CASSSGRTGASNTEAFF
TRBV7-2	18	CASSLGATRGRSNQPQHF
TRBV3-1/TRBV3-2	14	CASSLWNIDSEAFF
TRBV18	14	CASSPSGRAYGYTF
TRBV19	15	CASSPGKGSEGPQHF
TRBV13	11	CASSLEATQYF
TRBV27	14	CASKGQGFTGELFF
TRBV9	16	CASSPNSGSLQETQYF
TRBV7-3	14	CASSGQGPGTEAFF
TRBV5-3	14	CARSLARSGNTIYF
TRBV12-2	14	CASRLTGIGNTIYF